One and the same sample provided the 29 T cell receptor beta chains below, sequenced in a study of OX40 agonist ivuxolimab in advanced cancers. Profiling relied on immunoSEQ multiplex PCR, and the TCRdb table lists in-frame clones only, not all of them. The data contain 50,000 to 70,000 clones, about 94% of them singletons. The sequences come from CD4+ or CD8+ T cells sorted from blood, collected in a trial of the OX40 agonist ivuxolimab. The receptors originated from an adult with an advanced solid tumor such as melanoma, head and neck, liver or kidney cancer.

The chain recombines TRBV7-9 with TRBJ2-6; D possibly matches TRBD1 or TRBD2 (5 bases each). The CDR3 contains 18 residues. Germline V gene lookup returns CDR1 SEHNR and CDR2 FQNEAQ (reference sequence). Deletions cut 3 bases from V and 0 bases from J, with 15 bases between. The CDR3 DNA sequence: TGTGCCAGCAGCTTCACCGGGACGGAGGCCTCTGGGGCCAACGTCCTGACTTTC. Its translation is CASSFTGTEASGANVLTF.

The chain uses TRBV19 and TRBJ2-3, with 9 bases identical to TRBD2. Trimming cost V 10 bases and J 2 bases; bases outside gene matches: 7. Germline V gives CDR1 LNHDA, CDR2 SQIVND (reference sequence). This CDR3 has 14 amino acids. DNA of the CDR3: TGTGCCACCCCTAGCGGGGACCTCACAGATACGCAGTATTTT. Amino acid sequence: CATPSGDLTDTQYF.

The chain couples TRBV11-2 to TRBJ1-1; D may be TRBD1 (6 bases). The V and J ends lost 2 bases and 5 bases respectively, with 15 bases between them. The V gene's germline CDR1 is SGHAT and CDR2 FQNNGV. The CDR3 totals 15 residues. This CDR3 reads CASSLRQDGGTEAFF. CDR3 sequence (DNA): TGTGCCAGCAGCTTACGACAGGACGGGGGGACTGAAGCTTTCTTT.

V usage is TRBV29-1 and J usage is TRBJ2-7; weak D call: TRBD1 (5 bases). V lost 6 bases and J lost 3, with 9 bases in between. CDR1 SQVTM and CDR2 ANQGSEA come from the germline V gene. The CDR3 extends over 11 amino acids. The CDR3 loop reads CSVLRDYEQYF. The CDR3 DNA follows: TGCAGCGTCCTCAGGGACTACGAGCAGTACTTC.

The rearrangement uses TRBV5-6 and TRBJ2-1; 8 nucleotides align to TRBD2. The CDR3 loop spans 14 amino acids. Germline assignment: CDR1 SGHDT and CDR2 YYEEEE. The V gene end was trimmed by 4 bases and the J gene end by 4 bases; junction bases not matched to a gene: 4. This CDR3 reads CASSAGGSYNEQFF. The CDR3 DNA reads as TGTGCCAGCAGCGCGGGAGGTTCATACAATGAGCAGTTCTTC.

The V call is TRBV5-6, the J call TRBJ1-1, with a weak D call TRBD1 (6 bases). V dropped 2 bases and J dropped 3 bases, with 11 bases sitting between them. Germline lookup yields CDR1 SGHDT and CDR2 YYEEEE. The CDR3 covers 14 residues. CDR3 in DNA: TGTGCCAGCAGCTTATCACAGGGTTACACTGAAGCTTTCTTT. Translated, it gives CASSLSQGYTEAFF.

J is TRBJ1-2 and V is TRBV18, with D possibly matching TRBD1 (5 bases). Per germline, CDR1 KGHSH and CDR2 LQKENI. V shed 1 base and J shed 0 bases, with 15 bases lying between them. There are 17 residues in the CDR3. CDR3 bases: TGTGCCAGCTCACCACAGGGAGACAGCAGAGCTAACTATGGCTACACCTTC. Residues: CASSPQGDSRANYGYTF.

This chain connects TRBV28 to TRBJ2-7; D unresolved. This CDR3 has 10 amino acids. Trimming removed 6 bases from V and 1 base from J, with 1 base in between. From germline, CDR1 is MDHEN and CDR2 SYDVKM. The CDR3 loop reads CASRSYEQYF. The CDR3 region has the DNA TGTGCCAGCAGGTCCTACGAGCAGTACTTC.

The chain employs TRBV18 and TRBJ1-1; 7 bases agree with TRBD1. V shed 3 bases and J 1 base; nucleotides not matched to a gene: 17. This CDR3 has 19 amino acids. Germline V lookup: CDR1 KGHSH, CDR2 LQKENI. For the CDR3, the DNA is TGTGCCAGCTCACCTCGTCCCGGACAGGTCAGGGCGACGAACACTGAAGCTTTCTTT. Translation gives CASSPRPGQVRATNTEAFF.

V and J are TRBV10-3 and TRBJ2-1; 9 bases match TRBD2. Germline-derived CDR1 and CDR2 are ENHRY and SYGVKD. The V segment lost 0 bases and the J segment 5 bases; nucleotides outside the gene matches: 5. The CDR3 extends over 16 amino acids. The DNA of the CDR3 is TGTGCCATCAGTGAGTCGAGGGCTAGCGGGGACAATGAGCAGTTCTTC. Protein product: CAISESRASGDNEQFF.

V is TRBV28 and J is TRBJ1-4; TRBD1 matches at 7 bases. CDR1 is MDHEN, CDR2 SYDVKM, per germline. The V and J ends lost 6 bases and 8 bases, in that order; junction bases with no gene match: 15. The CDR3 sequence is 16 residues long. CDR3 sequence (DNA): TGTGCCAGCAGGCCCACCGGGACAGTACATGGGGAAAAACTGTTTTTT. Translated: CASRPTGTVHGEKLFF.

V is TRBV29-1 and J is TRBJ2-3; TRBD2 matches at 8 bases. The CDR3 length is 15 residues. Germline CDR1 SQVTM, CDR2 ANQGSEA. J lost 1 base, V lost 6 bases, and 9 bases had no gene match. CDR3 region: CSVGRGLDGTDTQYF. The CDR3 bases are TGCAGCGTCGGGAGGGGACTCGATGGCACAGATACGCAGTATTTT.

This clone was recorded once. The rearrangement joins TRBV7-9 to TRBJ2-7; D unresolved. This CDR3 has 16 residues. Per germline, CDR1 SEHNR and CDR2 FQNEAQ (reference sequence). V was shortened by 0 bases and J by 2 bases, with 14 bases between the two germline ends. The CDR3 sequence is CASSLASETPTYEQYF. The CDR3, as DNA: TGTGCCAGCAGCTTAGCGAGCGAGACTCCAACCTACGAGCAGTACTTC.

The chain carries TRBV7-9 and TRBJ2-2; 10 bases align to TRBD2. The CDR3 length is 17 residues. V shed 5 bases and J 4 bases; nucleotides not matched to a gene: 10. Germline loops: CDR1 SEHNR, CDR2 FQNEAQ (reference sequence). Here the CDR3 reads CASSQLLAGTGTGELFF. CDR3 coding DNA: TGTGCCAGCAGCCAACTACTAGCGGGAACGGGCACCGGGGAGCTGTTTTTT.

In its sample, this clone was seen once. The rearrangement links TRBV5-1 to TRBJ2-1, with 15 bases matching TRBD2. The V segment lost 4 bases and the J segment 2 bases; nucleotides outside the gene matches: 13. The CDR3 loop spans 20 amino acids. In germline, CDR1 is SGHRS, CDR2 YFSETQ. The CDR3 DNA sequence: TGCGCCAGCAGCCCCTTTCTCAGGACTAGCGGGAGGGCCCCCTACAATGAGCAGTTCTTC. Residues: CASSPFLRTSGRAPYNEQFF.

The J gene is TRBJ2-3, the V gene TRBV9; 8 bases agree with TRBD2. Trimming took 4 bases from V and 2 from J; bases not matched to a gene: 9. This CDR3 has 16 residues. The germline CDR1 and CDR2 sequences are SGDLS and YYNGEE. CDR3 nucleotide sequence: TGTGCCAGCAGCACTAGCGGTGGATACACCACAGATACGCAGTATTTT. It is translated as CASSTSGGYTTDTQYF.

This chain links TRBV7-8 with TRBJ2-2, with 8 bases aligning to TRBD2. The ends lost 0 bases at V and 2 bases at J; junction bases unmatched: 5. Germline V gives CDR1 SGHVS, CDR2 FQNEAQ. The CDR3 contains 17 residues. The CDR3 DNA reads as TGTGCCAGCAGCTTAGCCGCTCTAGCGGGCAACACCGGGGAGCTGTTTTTT. Protein product: CASSLAALAGNTGELFF.

CDR3 DNA: TGCGCCAGCAGCCAAGCAATGGGACCTTCACCCTATGGCTACACCTTC. Translation: CASSQAMGPSPYGYTF. J is TRBJ1-2 and V is TRBV4-3, with a tentative D call TRBD1 (5 bases). Germline-derived CDR1 and CDR2 are LGHNA and YSLEER. Trimming took 1 base from V and 4 from J, leaving 16 bases between them. The CDR3 loop spans 16 amino acids.

The V call is TRBV11-1, the J call TRBJ2-7; D ambiguous. CDR1 and CDR2 (germline): SGHAT, FQDESV (reference sequence). This CDR3 has 12 residues. Trimming shortened V by 5 bases and J by 3 bases, and 8 bases separated the two germline ends. The CDR3 nucleotides read TGTGCCAGCAGCCTTGTCATCTACGAGCAGTACTTC. Protein sequence: CASSLVIYEQYF. Based on the CDR3 plus reference TRBV11-1 and TRBJ2-7, the full variable domain is EAEVAQSPRYKITEKSQAVAFWCDPISGHATLYWYRQILGQGPELLVQFQDESVVDDSQLPKDRFSAERLKGVDSTLKIQPAELGDSAMYLCASSLVIYEQYFGPGTRLTVT.

On this clone itself: A read error may produce the germline difference seen at one junction end. The chain carries TRBV5-4 and TRBJ1-1; no definite D call. This CDR3 comprises 11 residues. Per the germline V gene, CDR1 is SGHNT and CDR2 is YYREEE (reference sequence). This chain's CDR3 is CASSLKTEAFF. The DNA of the CDR3 is TGTGCCAGCAGCTTGAAGACTGAAGCTTTCTTT. Looking up the rest from reference TRBV5-4 and TRBJ1-1 gives the full variable domain: ETGVTQSPTHLIKTRGQQVTLRCSSQSGHNTVSWYQQALGQGPQFIFQYYREEENGRGNFPPRFSGLQFPNYSSELNVNALELDDSALYLCASSLKTEAFFGQGTRLTVV.

The chain uses TRBV7-9 and TRBJ2-5; D is ambiguous. Between the trimmed V and J ends, which lost 5 bases and 1 base, there was a span of 8 bases. The V gene's germline CDR1 is SEHNR and CDR2 FQNEAQ (reference sequence). The CDR3 loop spans 13 amino acids. CDR3 nucleotide sequence: TGTGCCAGCAGCGTTTTGCTCCAAGAGACCCAGTACTTC. This codes for CASSVLLQETQYF.

V usage is TRBV5-1 and J usage is TRBJ1-3, with 7 bases matching TRBD1. The CDR3 extends over 16 amino acids. After removal of 0 bases from V and 2 bases from J, the junction contained 5 bases not matched to a gene. CDR1 and CDR2 (germline): SGHRS, YFSETQ. CDR3 protein: CASSLVQGYPGNTIYF. The DNA for the CDR3 is TGCGCCAGCAGCTTGGTACAGGGGTATCCTGGAAACACCATATATTTT.

In regard to this clone: The same CDR3 arises from other DNA sequences in this sample as well. This chain links TRBV28 with TRBJ2-5; D is uncertain. V was trimmed by 6 bases and J by 5 bases, leaving 7 bases between them. The CDR3 length is 11 residues. Germline assignment: CDR1 MDHEN and CDR2 SYDVKM. The CDR3 DNA reads TGTGCCAGCAGCCTGGGGGAGACCCAGTACTTC. This sequence encodes CASSLGETQYF. Based on the CDR3 plus reference TRBV28 and TRBJ2-5, the full variable domain is DVKVTQSSRYLVKRTGEKVFLECVQDMDHENMFWYRQDPGLGLRLIYFSYDVKMKEKGDIPEGYSVSREKKERFSLILESASTNQTSMYLCASSLGETQYFGPGTRLLVL.

The chain combines TRBV9 with TRBJ2-1; D is perhaps TRBD2 (6 bases). V lost 0 bases, J lost 8 bases, and 12 bases lay in between. The CDR3 covers 14 residues. Germline CDR1 is SGDLS and CDR2 is YYNGEE. The CDR3 nucleotides read TGTGCCAGCAGCGTAGCAACGGGACTGCATGAGCAGTTCTTC. Amino acids: CASSVATGLHEQFF. Based on the CDR3 plus reference TRBV9 and TRBJ2-1, the full variable domain is DSGVTQTPKHLITATGQRVTLRCSPRSGDLSVYWYQQSLDQGLQFLIQYYNGEERAKGNILERFSAQQFPDLHSELNLSSLELGDSALYFCASSVATGLHEQFFGPGTRLTVL.

This chain uses TRBV11-2 with TRBJ2-2; weak D call: TRBD1 (5 bases). The CDR3 sequence is 15 residues long. Germline-derived CDR1 and CDR2 are SGHAT and FQNNGV. V lost 7 bases to trimming and J lost 5 bases, with 17 bases between them. DNA of the CDR3: TGTGCCAGCAACTACCGGGCAGGGCTAACCGGGGAGCTGTTTTTT. Amino acid sequence: CASNYRAGLTGELFF.

The chain couples TRBV28 to TRBJ2-5; tentative D call: TRBD1 (5 bases). This CDR3 contains 14 residues. Between the trimmed V and J ends, which lost 1 base and 3 bases, there was a span of 9 bases. Looked up from germline, CDR1 is MDHEN and CDR2 is SYDVKM. The CDR3 reads CASSLSGMEETQYF. The CDR3 DNA follows: TGTGCCAGCAGTTTATCAGGGATGGAAGAGACCCAGTACTTC. The full variable domain, with the rest looked up from reference TRBV28 and TRBJ2-5, is DVKVTQSSRYLVKRTGEKVFLECVQDMDHENMFWYRQDPGLGLRLIYFSYDVKMKEKGDIPEGYSVSREKKERFSLILESASTNQTSMYLCASSLSGMEETQYFGPGTRLLVL.

In this sample, this clone turned up once. This chain joins TRBV12-5 and TRBJ1-1; D is unresolved. From germline, CDR1 is LGHNT and CDR2 FRNRAP. With 6 bases removed from V and 1 base from J, the gap between germline ends came to 15 bases. CDR3 size: 15 residues. For the CDR3, the DNA is TGTGCTAGTGGCTTTGGAGACGCGGGGAACACTGAAGCTTTCTTT. It is translated as CASGFGDAGNTEAFF.

V is TRBV4-1 and J is TRBJ2-1; D not certain. The CDR3 is 11 residues long. In germline, CDR1 is MGHRA, CDR2 YSYEKL. V shed 3 bases and J shed 5 bases, with 2 bases lying between them. The CDR3 DNA sequence: TGCGCCAGCAGCCAGAACAATGAGCAGTTCTTC. Translation gives CASSQNNEQFF.

The V gene is TRBV4-1, the J gene TRBJ2-5; TRBD2 aligns across 11 bases. There are 17 residues in the CDR3. Looked up from germline, CDR1 is MGHRA and CDR2 is YSYEKL. V gave up 1 base and J gave up 4 bases; unmatched junction bases: 8. CDR3 nucleotide sequence: TGCGCCAGCAGCCAAGTAAGCCTAGCGGGAGGCCCAGAGACCCAGTACTTC. The encoded protein is CASSQVSLAGGPETQYF.